A single sample is the source of the 6 T cell receptor beta chains below, sequenced in a study of blood T cell repertoires in COVID-19. TCRdb keeps only in-frame clones here, not all; method: immunoSEQ multiplex PCR. The sample lists some 150,000 clones; approximately 86% were seen once. Sample: peripheral blood. The receptors derive from a woman aged 55-75 years with acute or convalescent COVID-19.

The V gene is TRBV11-3, the J gene TRBJ2-7; 7 bases map to TRBD1. The CDR3 totals 15 residues. Germline V gene lookup returns CDR1 SGHNT and CDR2 YENEEA. The ends lost 5 bases at V and 1 base at J; junction bases unmatched: 8. CDR3 sequence (DNA): TGTGCCAGCAGCCCTGACAGGGTATTTTCCTACGAGCAGTACTTC. Translated, it gives CASSPDRVFSYEQYF.

The chain joins TRBV15 to TRBJ1-6; no clear D. Deletions cut 0 bases from V and 0 bases from J, with 12 bases between. CDR3 length: 18 amino acids. CDR1 and CDR2 (germline): LNHNV, YYDKDF (reference sequence). CDR3 amino acids: CATSREGGRSSYNSPLHF. CDR3 sequence (DNA): TGTGCCACCAGCAGAGAAGGAGGACGGAGCTCCTATAATTCACCCCTCCACTTT. Full variable domain (outside the CDR3, taken from reference TRBV15 and TRBJ1-6): DAMVIQNPRYQVTQFGKPVTLSCSQTLNHNVMYWYQQKSSQAPKLLFHYYDKDFNNEADTPDNFQSRRPNTSFCFLDIRSPGLGDTAMYLCATSREGGRSSYNSPLHFGNGTRLTVT.

The V call is TRBV5-1, the J call TRBJ2-3, with D possibly being TRBD2 (6 bases). V lost 0 bases, J lost 2 bases, and 10 bases lay in between. The length of the CDR3 is 15 residues. Germline lookup yields CDR1 SGHRS and CDR2 YFSETQ. CDR3 protein: CASSLAAGLTDTQYF. The DNA for the CDR3 is TGCGCCAGCAGCTTGGCCGCGGGACTCACAGATACGCAGTATTTT.

Worth noting for this clone: Mismatch with germline at one junction end may stem from a read error. The chain has TRBV30 and TRBJ1-1; D is undetermined. This CDR3 is 13 amino acids long. In germline, CDR1 is GTSNPN, CDR2 SVGIG (reference sequence). The CDR3 spells CAWRGLRMGGFVF. CDR3 DNA: TGTGCCTGGAGGGGTCTTCGAATGGGAGGATTCGTCTTT.

Turning to this clone: At one of its ends the junction is not consistent with the germline gene, which may arise from a read error. The gene calls are TRBV4-1 and TRBJ2-3; 8 bases align to TRBD2. In germline, CDR1 is MGHRA, CDR2 YSYEKL. The CDR3 contains 18 residues. CDR3 sequence reads: CASSQERGLSRGDPRGTF. As DNA, the CDR3 is TGCGCCAGCAGCCAAGAAAGGGGCTTATCGCGGGGGGACCCGAGAGGGACCTTT.

This chain joins TRBV6-5 and TRBJ2-5; unclear D gene. Trimming left V 6 bases short and J 5 bases short, with 13 bases between. The CDR3 spans 13 residues. Germline loops: CDR1 MNHEY, CDR2 SVGAGI. CDR3 in DNA: TGTGCCAGCAGCCGCACGATGCGGGAGACCCAGTACTTC. Protein: CASSRTMRETQYF.